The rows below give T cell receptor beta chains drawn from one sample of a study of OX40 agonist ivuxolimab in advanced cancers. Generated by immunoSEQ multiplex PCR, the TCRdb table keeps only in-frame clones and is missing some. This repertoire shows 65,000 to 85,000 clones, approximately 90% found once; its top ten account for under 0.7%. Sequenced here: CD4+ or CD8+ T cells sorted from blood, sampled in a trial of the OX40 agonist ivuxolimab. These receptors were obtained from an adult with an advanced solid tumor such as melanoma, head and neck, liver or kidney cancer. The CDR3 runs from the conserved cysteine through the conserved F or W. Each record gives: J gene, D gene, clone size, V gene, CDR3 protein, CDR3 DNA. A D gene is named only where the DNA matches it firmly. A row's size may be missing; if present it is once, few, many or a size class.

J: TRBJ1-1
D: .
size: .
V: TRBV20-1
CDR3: CSAGHNTEAFF
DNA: TGCAGTGCTGGACATAACACTGAAGCTTTCTTT

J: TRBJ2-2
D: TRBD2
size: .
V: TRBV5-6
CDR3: CASSLGLAGTGELFF
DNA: TGTGCCAGCAGCTTGGGACTAGCGGGGACCGGGGAGCTGTTTTTT

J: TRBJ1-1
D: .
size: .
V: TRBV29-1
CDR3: CSSGRQVLGTEAFF
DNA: TGCAGCTCGGGGCGCCAGGTACTGGGCACTGAAGCTTTCTTT

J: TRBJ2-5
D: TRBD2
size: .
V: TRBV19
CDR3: CASSIWGGETQYF
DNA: TGTGCCAGTAGTATTTGGGGGGGAGAGACCCAGTACTTC

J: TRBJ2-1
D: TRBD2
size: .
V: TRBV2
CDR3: CAGKKGLDYNEQFF
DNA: TGTGCCGGCAAAAAGGGACTAGATTACAATGAGCAGTTCTTC

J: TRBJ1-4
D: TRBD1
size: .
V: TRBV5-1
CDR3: CASSFLTGYNEKLFF
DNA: TGCGCCAGCAGCTTTTTGACAGGGTATAATGAAAAACTGTTTTTT

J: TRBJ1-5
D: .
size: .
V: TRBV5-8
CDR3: CASSLSSHQPQHF
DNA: TGTGCCAGCAGCTTATCCAGCCATCAGCCCCAGCATTTT

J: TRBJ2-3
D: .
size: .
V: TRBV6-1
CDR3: CASSEGIHTDTQYF
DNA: TGTGCCAGCAGTGAGGGGATTCACACAGATACGCAGTATTTT

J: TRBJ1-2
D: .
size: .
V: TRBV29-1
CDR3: CSVVSVYGYTF
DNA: TGCAGCGTTGTGTCAGTCTATGGCTACACCTTC

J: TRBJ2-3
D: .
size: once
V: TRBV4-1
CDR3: CASSQDADPWSTDTQYF
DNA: TGCGCCAGCAGCCAAGACGCGGACCCCTGGTCGACAGATACGCAGTATTTT

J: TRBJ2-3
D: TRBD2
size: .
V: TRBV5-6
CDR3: CASSSSGPQGTQYF
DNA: TGTGCCAGCAGCTCTAGCGGGCCGCAGGGTACGCAGTATTTT

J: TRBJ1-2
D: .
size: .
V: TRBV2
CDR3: CASRALTDGYTF
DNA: TGTGCCAGCAGGGCCCTGACCGATGGCTACACCTTC

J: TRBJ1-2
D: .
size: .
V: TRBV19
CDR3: CASIYRVGANYGYTF
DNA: TGTGCCAGTATCTACAGGGTTGGAGCTAACTATGGCTACACCTTC

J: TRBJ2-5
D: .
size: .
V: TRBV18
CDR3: CASSPPGWAQETQYF
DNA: TGTGCCAGCTCACCACCAGGTTGGGCACAAGAGACCCAGTACTTC

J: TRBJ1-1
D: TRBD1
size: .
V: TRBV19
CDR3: CASRLTGPNTEAFF
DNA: TGTGCCAGTAGGTTGACAGGGCCGAACACTGAAGCTTTCTTT

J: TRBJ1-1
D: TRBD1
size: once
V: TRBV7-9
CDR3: CASSLMTGADEAFF
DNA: TGTGCCAGCAGCTTGATGACAGGGGCAGATGAAGCTTTCTTT

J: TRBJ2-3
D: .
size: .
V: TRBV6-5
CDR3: CASSGAWGATDTQYF
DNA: TGTGCCAGCAGTGGGGCGTGGGGGGCCACAGATACGCAGTATTTT

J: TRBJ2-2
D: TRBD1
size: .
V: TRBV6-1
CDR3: CASKDTGQLTGELFF
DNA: TGTGCCAGCAAAGATACGGGACAGCTCACCGGGGAGCTGTTTTTT

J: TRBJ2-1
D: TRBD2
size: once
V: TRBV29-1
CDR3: CSGRTSGVGEQFF
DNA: TGCAGCGGCAGGACTAGCGGGGTGGGTGAGCAGTTCTTC

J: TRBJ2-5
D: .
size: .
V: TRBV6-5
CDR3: CASSYTTGRQETQYF
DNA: TGTGCCAGCAGTTATACGACGGGACGGCAAGAGACCCAGTACTTC

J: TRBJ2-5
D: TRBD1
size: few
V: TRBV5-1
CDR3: CASSLAGQGALAQYF
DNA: TGCGCCAGCAGCTTGGCGGGACAGGGGGCGCTGGCCCAGTACTTC

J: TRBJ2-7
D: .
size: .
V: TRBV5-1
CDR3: CASSLEREREQYF
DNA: TGCGCCAGCAGCTTGGAGAGGGAACGCGAGCAGTACTTC

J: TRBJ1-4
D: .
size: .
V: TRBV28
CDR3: CASSSPQGSLGKLFF
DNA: TGTGCCAGCAGTTCACCCCAGGGCTCGCTTGGAAAACTGTTTTTT

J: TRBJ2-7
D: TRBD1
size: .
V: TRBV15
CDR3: CATSLRDRVYEQYF
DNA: TGTGCCACCAGCTTAAGGGACAGGGTCTACGAGCAGTACTTC

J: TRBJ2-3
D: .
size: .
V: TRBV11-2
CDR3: CASSLRPPPSTDTQYF
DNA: TGTGCCAGCAGCTTACGCCCCCCTCCTAGCACAGATACGCAGTATTTT

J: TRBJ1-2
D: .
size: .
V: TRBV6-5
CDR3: CASTTGRDYGYTF
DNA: TGTGCCAGCACCACAGGGCGAGACTATGGCTACACCTTC

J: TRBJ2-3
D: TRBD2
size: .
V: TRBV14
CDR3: CASSHGTSHTDTQYF
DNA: TGTGCCAGCAGCCACGGGACTAGCCACACAGATACGCAGTATTTT

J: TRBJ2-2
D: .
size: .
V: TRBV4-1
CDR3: CASSQGAATWGNTGELFF
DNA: TGCGCCAGCAGCCAAGGGGCGGCCACGTGGGGGAACACCGGGGAGCTGTTTTTT

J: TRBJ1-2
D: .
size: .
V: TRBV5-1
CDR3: CASSLDRSYGYTF
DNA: TGCGCCAGCAGCCTTGACAGGTCCTATGGCTACACCTTC

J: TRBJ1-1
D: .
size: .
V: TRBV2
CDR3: CASSPGRMNTEAFF
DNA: TGTGCCAGCAGCCCTGGACGGATGAACACTGAAGCTTTCTTT

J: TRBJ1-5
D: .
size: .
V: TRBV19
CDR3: CASSILFSQGGSNQPQHF
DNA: TGTGCCAGTAGTATTTTATTCTCACAGGGAGGGAGCAATCAGCCCCAGCATTTT

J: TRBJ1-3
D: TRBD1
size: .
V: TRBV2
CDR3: CASSGQGNAGNTIYF
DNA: TGTGCCAGCAGCGGACAGGGGAACGCCGGAAACACCATATATTTT

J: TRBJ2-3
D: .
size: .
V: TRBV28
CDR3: CASRSGTDTQYF
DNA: TGTGCCAGCAGGTCCGGCACAGATACGCAGTATTTT

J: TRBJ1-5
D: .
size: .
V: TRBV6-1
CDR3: CASSDPGHINQPQHF
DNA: TGTGCCAGCAGTGATCCCGGACACATCAATCAGCCCCAGCATTTT

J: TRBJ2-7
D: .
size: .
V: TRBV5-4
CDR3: CASSFSLVAGAISYEQYF
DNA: TGTGCCAGCAGCTTCAGTTTGGTTGCGGGGGCGATCTCCTACGAGCAGTACTTC

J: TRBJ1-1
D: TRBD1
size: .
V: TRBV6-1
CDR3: CASSVRGRDTEAFF
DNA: TGTGCCAGCAGTGTCAGGGGGCGGGACACTGAAGCTTTCTTT

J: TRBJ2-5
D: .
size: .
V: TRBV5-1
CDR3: CASSPGSGETQYF
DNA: TGCGCCAGCAGCCCGGGTAGTGGAGAGACCCAGTACTTC

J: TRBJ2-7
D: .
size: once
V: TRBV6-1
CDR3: CASSAFSGSYEQYF
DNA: TGTGCCAGCAGTGCCTTCTCAGGGTCCTACGAGCAGTACTTC

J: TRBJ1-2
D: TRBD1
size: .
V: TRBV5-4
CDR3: CASSSGLWTGANYGYTF
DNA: TGTGCCAGCAGCTCAGGTCTTTGGACAGGGGCGAACTATGGCTACACCTTC

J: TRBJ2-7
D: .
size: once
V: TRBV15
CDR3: CATSTLTVGNEQYF
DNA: TGTGCCACCAGCACACTCACCGTGGGGAACGAGCAGTACTTC

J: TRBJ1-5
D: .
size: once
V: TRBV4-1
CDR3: CASSQVEQGNQPQHF
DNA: TGCGCCAGCAGCCAAGTGGAACAGGGAAATCAGCCCCAGCATTTT

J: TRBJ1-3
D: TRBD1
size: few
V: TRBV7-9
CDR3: CASSLTQGDTIYF
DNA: TGTGCCAGCAGCTTAACACAGGGGGACACCATATATTTT

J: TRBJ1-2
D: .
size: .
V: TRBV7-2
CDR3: CASSGRTVVANYGYTF
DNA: TGTGCCAGCAGCGGACGGACTGTCGTAGCTAACTATGGCTACACCTTC

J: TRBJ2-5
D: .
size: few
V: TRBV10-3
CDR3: CAISQGGQETQYF
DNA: TGTGCCATCAGTCAGGGTGGACAAGAGACCCAGTACTTC

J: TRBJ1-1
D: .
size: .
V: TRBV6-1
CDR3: CASSTQLGNTEAFF
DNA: TGTGCCAGCAGCACACAGTTGGGGAACACTGAAGCTTTCTTT

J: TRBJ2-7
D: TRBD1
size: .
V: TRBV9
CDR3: CASSVGGTGAHEQYF
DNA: TGTGCCAGCAGCGTAGGTGGGACAGGAGCCCACGAGCAGTACTTC

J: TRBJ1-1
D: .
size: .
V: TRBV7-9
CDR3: CASILGQINTEAFF
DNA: TGTGCCAGCATCTTAGGACAGATAAACACTGAAGCTTTCTTT

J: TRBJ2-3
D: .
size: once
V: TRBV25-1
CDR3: CASGGGSHTQYF
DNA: TGTGCCAGCGGGGGGGGCTCCCATACGCAGTATTTT

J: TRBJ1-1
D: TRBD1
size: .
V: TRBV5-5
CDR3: CASTPQGLSEAFF
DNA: TGTGCCAGCACCCCACAGGGGCTCTCTGAAGCTTTCTTT

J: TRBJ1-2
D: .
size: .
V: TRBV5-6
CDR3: CASSLPHSRGTIRGYTF
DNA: TGTGCCAGCAGCTTGCCCCATTCTCGAGGGACTATTCGAGGCTACACCTTC

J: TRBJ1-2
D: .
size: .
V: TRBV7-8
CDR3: CASSWQGSNYGYTF
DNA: TGTGCCAGCAGCTGGCAGGGTTCTAACTATGGCTACACCTTC

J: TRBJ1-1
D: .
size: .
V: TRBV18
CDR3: CASSRLQALNTEAFF
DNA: TGTGCCAGCTCTCGATTACAGGCGCTGAACACTGAAGCTTTCTTT

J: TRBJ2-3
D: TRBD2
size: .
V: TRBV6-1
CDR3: CASSEWVAGATDTQYF
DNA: TGTGCCAGCAGTGAATGGGTAGCGGGGGCTACAGATACGCAGTATTTT